This T cell receptor beta chain is drawn from a study of blood T cell repertoires in COVID-19. Whole-study context: Specimens from acute and convalescent COVID-19 originated in the United States, Italy and Spain. T cells, B-cell-depleted T cells, or PBMCs supplied cDNA or gDNA.

With 2 bases removed from V and 8 bases from J, the gap between germline ends came to 16 bases. Germline loops: CDR1 SGHNT, CDR2 YENEEA. This CDR3 contains 15 residues. The method was immunoSEQ multiplex PCR; TCRdb's version includes in-frame clones alone and lacks a portion of them. The data hold 80,000 or so clones, with 65% to 90% observed a single time. Sequenced input: peripheral blood. The sequence derives from a human donor in a cohort sampled during active COVID-19. The chain joins TRBV11-3 to TRBJ2-1; weak D call: TRBD1 (6 bases). The CDR3, as DNA: TGTGCCAGCAGCTTATCCCGGGTGGACAGATATGAGCAGTTCTTC. Residues: CASSLSRVDRYEQFF.